Presented here are 9 T cell receptor beta chains from one specimen sequenced in a study of CD8+ T cells in alopecia areata. Extracted from the samples, RNA was reverse transcribed into cDNA to serve as the sequencing template. The method was immunoSEQ multiplex PCR; TCRdb's version includes in-frame clones alone and lacks a portion of them. The sample has 100,000 to 130,000 clones; 59% are singletons. Sequences were obtained from CD8+ T cells sorted from blood. The receptors derive from a human donor in good health.

This clone showed up just a few times. The chain has TRBV4-3 and TRBJ2-7; TRBD1 might be the D (5 bases). V was pared by 0 bases and J by 3 bases, with 9 bases between. The CDR3 runs 14 residues. From germline, CDR1 is LGHNA and CDR2 YSLEER. The chain's CDR3 is CASSQDSGNYEQYF. Here the CDR3 DNA reads TGCGCCAGCAGCCAAGATTCAGGGAACTACGAGCAGTACTTC.

This clone appeared a single time. The chain carries TRBV6-5 and TRBJ1-1, with D uncertain. V dropped 6 bases and J dropped 4 bases, with 12 bases sitting between them. CDR1 MNHEY and CDR2 SVGAGI come from the germline V gene. This CDR3 has 13 residues. As DNA, the CDR3 is TGTGCCAGCAGATGGACCAGGAGCACTGAAGCTTTCTTT. It specifies CASRWTRSTEAFF.

The gene calls are TRBV20-1 and TRBJ2-1; D remains unclear. The CDR3 runs 11 residues. V was clipped by 7 bases and J by 10 bases, with 14 bases between them. The V gene's germline CDR1 is DFQATT and CDR2 SNEGSKA (reference sequence). CDR3 residues: CSVYSLKEQFF. The DNA of the CDR3 is TGCAGTGTTTACTCTCTCAAGGAGCAGTTCTTC.

The chain uses TRBV5-1 and TRBJ2-5; no clear D. The CDR3 contains 11 residues. Germline V gene lookup returns CDR1 SGHRS and CDR2 YFSETQ. V shed 0 bases and J shed 5 bases, with 2 bases lying between them. CDR3 protein: CASSLDETQYF. CDR3 DNA sequence: TGCGCCAGCAGCTTGGATGAGACCCAGTACTTC.

The chain couples TRBV15 to TRBJ1-1, with D possibly matching TRBD1 (5 bases). This CDR3 has 15 amino acids. The V gene's germline CDR1 is LNHNV and CDR2 YYDKDF (reference sequence). Trimming pared 4 bases from V and 3 bases from J, leaving 15 bases between. The CDR3 DNA reads TGTGCCACCAGCATCTCCAGGGTTTCGTACACTGAAGCTTTCTTT. Translation: CATSISRVSYTEAFF.

The rearrangement links TRBV7-9 to TRBJ2-1; D possibly matches TRBD1 or TRBD2 (5 bases each). The CDR3 consists of 17 residues. Germline V CDR1 and CDR2: SEHNR, FQNEAQ (reference sequence). The V gene lost 0 bases and the J gene lost 0 bases, with 12 bases spanning the gap. In nucleotides, the CDR3 is TGTGCCAGCAGCTTAGCGGGGCGGGCGAGCTCCTACAATGAGCAGTTCTTC. Translation gives CASSLAGRASSYNEQFF.

V usage is TRBV5-1 and J usage is TRBJ1-3, with D possibly being TRBD1 (6 bases). Between the trimmed V and J ends, which lost 3 bases and 0 bases, there was a span of 10 bases. CDR1 SGHRS and CDR2 YFSETQ come from the germline V gene. This CDR3 region has 15 residues. The CDR3 region has the DNA TGCGCCAGCAGCTGGACAGCGGGCTCTGGAAACACCATATATTTT. As protein: CASSWTAGSGNTIYF. The full variable domain, in which reference TRBV5-1 and TRBJ1-3 provide the parts outside the CDR3, is KAGVTQTPRYLIKTRGQQVTLSCSPISGHRSVSWYQQTPGQGLQFLFEYFSETQRNKGNFPGRFSGRQFSNSRSEMNVSTLELGDSALYLCASSWTAGSGNTIYFGEGSWLTVV.

This chain connects TRBV9 to TRBJ2-2; D might be TRBD2 (5 bases). The V and J ends lost 0 bases and 4 bases respectively, with 10 bases between them. The CDR3 contains 15 residues. From germline, CDR1 is SGDLS and CDR2 YYNGEE. This CDR3 reads CASSVDQAGTGELFF. CDR3 sequence (DNA): TGTGCCAGCAGCGTAGACCAGGCGGGCACCGGGGAGCTGTTTTTT.

This clone was seen only a few times. At one of its ends the junction is not consistent with the germline gene, which may arise from a read error. The chain joins TRBV5-6 to TRBJ1-4, with a possible D match to TRBD1 (5 bases). The CDR3 is 15 residues long. Germline lookup yields CDR1 SGHDT and CDR2 YYEEEE. The CDR3 DNA follows: TGTGCCAGCAACTTGGGGGGAAGCTCTTATGAAAAACTGTTTTTT. It encodes CASNLGGSSYEKLFF.